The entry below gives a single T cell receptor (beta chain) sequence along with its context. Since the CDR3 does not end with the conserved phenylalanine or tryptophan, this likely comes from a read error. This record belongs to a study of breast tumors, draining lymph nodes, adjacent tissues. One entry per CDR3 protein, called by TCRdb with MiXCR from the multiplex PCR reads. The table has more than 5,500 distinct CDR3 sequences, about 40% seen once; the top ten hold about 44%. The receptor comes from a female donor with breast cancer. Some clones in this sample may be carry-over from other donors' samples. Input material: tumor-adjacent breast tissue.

The CDR3 sequence: CNAAGGQGGTIYL. The DNA for the CDR3 is TGCAATGCCGCGGGGGGACAGGGGGGCACCATATATCTT. This chain links TRBV20-1 with TRBJ1-3, with 11 nucleotides matching TRBD1. CDR1 and CDR2 (germline): DFQATT, SNEGSKA (reference sequence). CDR3 length equals 13 residues.